This TCR beta chain was captured in a study of cytomegalovirus exposure and HLA in healthy donors. Germline CDR1 MNHEY, CDR2 SVGAGI. CDR3 length: 15 amino acids. Trimming took off 6 bases at V and 0 bases at J, with 12 bases between the two ends. Findings of the study overall: In a later analysis, 15,000 to 20,000 TCR beta sequences were associated with HLA alleles at 0.05 false discovery rate. Reports credit the classifier with highly specific, highly sensitive diagnosis of cytomegalovirus status.

PCR involved 60 Vbeta and 13 Jbeta primers. The data were produced by immunoSEQ multiplex PCR, yet TCRdb's version contains in-frame clones alone and is incomplete. This table has roughly 100,000 clones, about four fifths appearing once. A word on this clone: Antigen: not known.

The sequenced sample was PBMCs. The sequence was collected from a man aged 25 to 40 in good health and CMV-seronegative. The V call is TRBV6-5, the J call TRBJ2-1; maybe TRBD1 (6 bases). The CDR3 nucleotides are TGTGCCAGCAGCAACGAGGGGGTCTCCTACAATGAGCAGTTCTTC. Translating gives CASSNEGVSYNEQFF.